This entry features one T cell receptor beta chain sequence. The sample originates from a study of blood T cell repertoires in COVID-19. For the study at large: Acute and convalescent COVID-19 samples came from the United States, Italy and Spain. PBMCs, B-cell-depleted T cells, or T cells provided the cDNA or gDNA that made up the material.

In the original analysis: Nucleated cell number was recorded as an estimate derived from reference gene primer amplification. The method was immunoSEQ multiplex PCR; TCRdb's version includes in-frame clones alone and lacks a portion of them. V, J and clone size reflect that table, while D and trimming were determined from the DNA. This sample has approximately 290,000 clones, with around 88% found just once. The CDR3 has 14 amino acids. J gave up 5 bases and V 5 bases, and 9 bases lay outside the gene matches. Germline CDR1 and CDR2: SGHRS and YFSETQ. The chain links TRBV5-1 to TRBJ1-1, with 7 bases lining up with TRBD1. Sequencing input: peripheral blood. The receptor was derived from a man aged 25 to 40 with acute or convalescent COVID-19. The CDR3: CASSRTGSRTEAFF. CDR3 coding DNA: TGCGCCAGCAGTCGGACAGGATCGAGAACTGAAGCTTTCTTT.